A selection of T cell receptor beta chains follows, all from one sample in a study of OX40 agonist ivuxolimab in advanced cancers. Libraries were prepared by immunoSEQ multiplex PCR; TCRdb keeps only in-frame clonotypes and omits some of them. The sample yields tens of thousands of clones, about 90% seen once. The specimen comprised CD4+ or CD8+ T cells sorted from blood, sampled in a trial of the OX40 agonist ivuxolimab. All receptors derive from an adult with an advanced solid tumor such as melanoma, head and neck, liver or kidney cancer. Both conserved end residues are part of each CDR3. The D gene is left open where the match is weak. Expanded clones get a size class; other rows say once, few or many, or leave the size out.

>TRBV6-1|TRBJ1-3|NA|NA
CATGGSGNTIYF
TGTGCTACCGGGGGCTCTGGAAACACCATATATTTT
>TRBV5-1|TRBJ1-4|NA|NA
CASSLGAVRTNEKLFF
TGCGCCAGCAGCTTGGGTGCCGTTAGAACTAATGAAAAACTGTTTTTT
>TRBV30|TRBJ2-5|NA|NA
CASSRVRETQYF
TGTGCCTCCAGCAGGGTTAGGGAGACCCAGTACTTC
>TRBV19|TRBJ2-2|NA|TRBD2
CASSSIGREGTGELFF
TGTGCCAGTAGTTCGATCGGGCGGGAGGGCACCGGGGAGCTGTTTTTT
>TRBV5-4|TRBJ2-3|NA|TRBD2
CASSFRGGLAATDTQYF
TGTGCCAGCAGCTTCAGGGGCGGACTAGCGGCCACAGATACGCAGTATTTT
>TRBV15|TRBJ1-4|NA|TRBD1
CATSRNRGTNEKLFF
TGTGCCACCAGCAGAAACAGGGGAACTAATGAAAAACTGTTTTTT
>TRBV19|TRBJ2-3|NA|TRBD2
CASSDRGGTDTQYF
TGTGCCAGTAGCGATCGGGGGGGCACAGATACGCAGTATTTT
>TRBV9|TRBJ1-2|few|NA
CASSPRGAGANYGYTF
TGTGCCAGCAGCCCAAGGGGTGCGGGAGCTAACTATGGCTACACCTTC
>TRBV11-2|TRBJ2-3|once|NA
CASSLDRTDTQYF
TGTGCCAGCAGCTTAGATCGCACAGATACGCAGTATTTT
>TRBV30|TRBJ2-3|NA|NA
CAWSGGALPATDTQYF
TGTGCCTGGAGTGGGGGGGCCCTACCCGCCACAGATACGCAGTATTTT
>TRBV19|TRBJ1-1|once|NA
CASSLPTSGALNTEAFF
TGTGCCAGTAGTCTACCCACCTCAGGGGCTTTGAACACTGAAGCTTTCTTT
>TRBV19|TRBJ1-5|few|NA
CASSIGSVGNQPQHF
TGTGCCAGTAGTATCGGATCGGTGGGCAATCAGCCCCAGCATTTT
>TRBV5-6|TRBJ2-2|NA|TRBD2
CASSWRGLAAGELFF
TGTGCCAGCAGCTGGAGGGGACTAGCGGCCGGGGAGCTGTTTTTT
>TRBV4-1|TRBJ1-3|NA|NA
CASSQSERAGNTIYF
TGCGCCAGCAGCCAAAGCGAAAGGGCTGGAAACACCATATATTTT
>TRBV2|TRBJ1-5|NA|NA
CASKGDISYQPQHF
TGTGCCAGCAAGGGGGACATATCATATCAGCCCCAGCATTTT
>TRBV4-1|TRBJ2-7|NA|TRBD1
CASSQEGYRTGLSDEQYF
TGCGCCAGCAGCCAAGAAGGGTACAGGACAGGTCTCAGTGACGAGCAGTACTTC
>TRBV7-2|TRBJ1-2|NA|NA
CASSTPRGTYGYTF
TGTGCCAGCAGCACCCCGAGAGGGACCTATGGCTACACCTTC
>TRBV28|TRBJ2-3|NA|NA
CASSPTTRLQGTDTQYF
TGTGCCAGCAGTCCCACCACCAGGCTCCAAGGGACAGATACGCAGTATTTT
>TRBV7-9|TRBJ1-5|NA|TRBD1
CASSPDRFGNQPQHF
TGTGCCAGCAGCCCGGACAGGTTTGGCAATCAGCCCCAGCATTTT
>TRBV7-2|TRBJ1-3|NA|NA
CASSLVYGGRSSGNTIYF
TGTGCCAGCAGCTTAGTATACGGGGGACGCAGCTCTGGAAACACCATATATTTT
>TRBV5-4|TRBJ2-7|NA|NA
CASSSPVGGTYEQYF
TGTGCCAGCAGCTCGCCGGTGGGGGGTACCTACGAGCAGTACTTC
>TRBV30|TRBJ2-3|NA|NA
CAWRLSEKSPDTQYF
TGTGCCTGGAGACTGTCGGAGAAAAGTCCGGATACGCAGTATTTT
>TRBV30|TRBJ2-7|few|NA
CAFSLGFYEQYF
TGTGCCTTCAGCCTGGGGTTCTACGAGCAGTACTTC
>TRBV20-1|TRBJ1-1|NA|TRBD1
CRGQLNTEAFF
TGCAGGGGACAGCTGAACACTGAAGCTTTCTTT
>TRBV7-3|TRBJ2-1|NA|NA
CASSLTAGYNEQFF
TGTGCCAGCAGCTTAACAGCGGGCTACAATGAGCAGTTCTTC
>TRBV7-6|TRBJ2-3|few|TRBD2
CASSLESPGGSRTDTQYF
TGTGCCAGCAGCTTAGAGAGTCCGGGAGGTAGTCGCACAGATACGCAGTATTTT
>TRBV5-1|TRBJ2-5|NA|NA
CASRRDRTETQYF
TGCGCCAGCAGACGGGACCGGACAGAGACCCAGTACTTC
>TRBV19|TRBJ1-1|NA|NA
CASSSRGDTEAFF
TGTGCCAGTAGCTCACGGGGGGACACTGAAGCTTTCTTT
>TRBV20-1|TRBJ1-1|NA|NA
CSAPRQVEAFF
TGCAGTGCTCCTAGACAAGTTGAAGCTTTCTTT
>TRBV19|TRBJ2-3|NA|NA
CASSPRTINTDTQYF
TGTGCCAGTAGTCCCCGGACTATCAACACAGATACGCAGTATTTT
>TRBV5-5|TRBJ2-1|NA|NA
CASSFGVINEQFF
TGTGCCAGCAGCTTCGGAGTTATCAATGAGCAGTTCTTC
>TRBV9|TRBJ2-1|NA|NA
CASSTGTNYNEQFF
TGTGCCAGCAGCACCGGGACAAACTACAATGAGCAGTTCTTC
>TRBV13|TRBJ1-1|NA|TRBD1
CASSLKDRPNTEAFF
TGTGCCAGCAGCTTAAAGGACAGGCCAAACACTGAAGCTTTCTTT
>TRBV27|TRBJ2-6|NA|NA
CASSLLGGPGANVLTF
TGTGCCAGCAGTTTATTGGGGGGCCCTGGGGCCAACGTCCTGACTTTC
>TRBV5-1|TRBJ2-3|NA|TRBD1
CASSLGTETDTQYF
TGCGCCAGCAGCTTAGGGACAGAAACAGATACGCAGTATTTT
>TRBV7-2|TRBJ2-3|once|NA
CASRQSTDTQYF
TGTGCCAGCAGGCAAAGCACAGATACGCAGTATTTT
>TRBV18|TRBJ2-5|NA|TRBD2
CASSSVAGERGETQYF
TGTGCCAGCTCATCTGTAGCGGGAGAGCGAGGAGAGACCCAGTACTTC
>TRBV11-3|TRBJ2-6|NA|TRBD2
CASSFPFGLADRSGANVLTF
TGTGCCAGCAGCTTCCCTTTCGGACTAGCGGATCGCTCCGGGGCCAACGTCCTGACTTTC
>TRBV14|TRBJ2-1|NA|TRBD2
CASSPRWTSGRGVSLFNEQFF
TGTGCCAGCAGCCCTCGTTGGACTAGCGGGAGAGGTGTAAGTCTGTTCAATGAGCAGTTCTTC
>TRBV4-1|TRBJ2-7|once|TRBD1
CASRPTDRGSVYEQYF
TGCGCCAGCAGACCCACCGACAGGGGGTCCGTCTACGAGCAGTACTTC
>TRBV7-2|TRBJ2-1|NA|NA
CASSLWRSLNNEQFF
TGTGCCAGCAGCTTATGGCGCAGCCTTAACAATGAGCAGTTCTTC
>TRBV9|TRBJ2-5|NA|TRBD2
CASSVAVTSGQETQYF
TGTGCCAGCAGCGTAGCCGTGACTAGCGGACAAGAGACCCAGTACTTC